This is a list of T cell receptor beta chains from one sample in a study of OX40 agonist ivuxolimab in advanced cancers. Sequenced by immunoSEQ multiplex PCR; TCRdb stores in-frame clones only, minus some. The sample holds roughly 86,000 clones; roughly 90% are singletons and the top ten take approximately 0.69%. This material consisted of CD4+ or CD8+ T cells sorted from blood, taken in a trial of the OX40 agonist ivuxolimab. These TCRs come from an adult with an advanced solid tumor such as melanoma, head and neck, liver or kidney cancer. CDR3s include the opening cysteine and the closing phenylalanine or tryptophan. D genes are given only for firm matches. The size entry is marked missing in some rows and otherwise reads once, few, many or a size class.

V gene	D gene	J gene	CDR3 length	clone size	CDR3 DNA	CDR3 protein
TRBV2	.	TRBJ2-5	14	.	TGTGCCAGCACCCCGGGGGCGCATTTGGAGACCCAGTACTTC	CASTPGAHLETQYF
TRBV18	TRBD1	TRBJ2-5	13	.	TGTGCCAGCTCACCGACAGGGCCAGAGACCCAGTACTTC	CASSPTGPETQYF
TRBV11-2	TRBD2	TRBJ2-5	14	.	TGTGCCAGCAGCTTACTTACTAGCGAAGAGACCCAGTACTTC	CASSLLTSEETQYF
TRBV15	.	TRBJ2-1	13	.	TGTGCCACCAGCAGTCACCGACTTAATGAGCAGTTCTTC	CATSSHRLNEQFF
TRBV19	.	TRBJ1-2	14	.	TGTGCCAGTAGTCCCCGTGGAAGGGGCTATGGCTACACCTTC	CASSPRGRGYGYTF
TRBV5-6	.	TRBJ2-6	14	.	TGTGCCAGCAGCCAGAGCTCTGGGGCCAACGTCCTGACTTTC	CASSQSSGANVLTF
TRBV28	.	TRBJ2-7	15	once	TGTGCCAGCAGCCCAAGGACGGCGGGGCCCTACGAGCAGTACTTC	CASSPRTAGPYEQYF
TRBV11-2	.	TRBJ1-5	12	.	TGTGCCAGCAGCTTAGGTTTAGGGGCCCAGCATTTT	CASSLGLGAQHF
TRBV7-3	.	TRBJ2-1	12	.	TGTGCCAGCAGCTTAGGAGAATATGAGCAGTTCTTC	CASSLGEYEQFF
TRBV5-8	TRBD1	TRBJ2-3	15	.	TGTGCCAGCAGCTTACAGGGGGCTATGGCAGATACGCAGTATTTT	CASSLQGAMADTQYF
TRBV6-5	.	TRBJ1-4	13	.	TGTGCCAGCAGGGGAGGGACATTTGAAAAACTGTTTTTT	CASRGGTFEKLFF